These 20 T cell receptor beta chains were all obtained from the same sample, sequenced in a study of blood T cell repertoires in COVID-19 (dated by TCRdb to 2020 to 2022). Library preparation employed the immunoSEQ multiplex PCR assay. TCRdb obtained this table from immuneACCESS and retained in-frame rearrangements with V and J assigned. These tables miss some clones; where compared with another copy, unresolved V genes account for less than half of the shortfall, and the remainder is unexplained. The sample data list about 180,000 clones, and approximately 85% of these were observed just once. Over 7.5% of the sample is taken by the ten largest. Sequences were obtained from peripheral blood. Receptor source: a woman aged 80 or over with acute or convalescent COVID-19.

The chain is built from TRBV18 and TRBJ2-7; the D gene is possibly TRBD1 (7 bases). The germline V and J ends were trimmed by 2 bases and 7 bases, with 21 bases remaining between them. Germline CDR1 is KGHSH and CDR2 is LQKENI. The CDR3 spans 16 residues. As DNA, the CDR3 is TGTGCCAGCTCACCAGTGACAGGGCATCTGGCGGGGGAGCAGTACTTC. Translated, it gives CASSPVTGHLAGEQYF.

The chain joins TRBV5-4 to TRBJ1-1; D gene uncertain. This CDR3 comprises 16 residues. Trimming left V 2 bases short and J 7 bases short, with 21 bases between. The germline V gene encodes CDR1 SGHNT and CDR2 YYREEE (reference sequence). The CDR3 protein is CASSLDGRPETNEAFF. In nucleotides, the CDR3 is TGTGCCAGCAGCTTAGACGGAAGGCCCGAGACTAATGAAGCTTTCTTT.

The chain links TRBV19 to TRBJ2-6, with D perhaps TRBD1 (6 bases). Between the trimmed V and J ends, which lost 3 bases and 0 bases, there was a span of 9 bases. Germline V gene sequence: CDR1 LNHDA, CDR2 SQIVND (reference sequence). The CDR3 covers 16 residues. The CDR3 coding sequence is TGTGCCAGTAGTATGGAAGGGGGCTCTGGGGCCAACGTCCTGACTTTC. This codes for CASSMEGGSGANVLTF.

The chain has TRBV21-1 and TRBJ2-1; the DNA was not used to check the table's D call, TRBD2. TRBV21-1 is tagged as a pseudogene. The CDR3 totals 19 residues. Here the CDR3 DNA reads TGTGCCAGCAGCAAAGATGGAGAAGGACCTAGCGGGGCCTACAATGAGCAGTTCTTC. This codes for CASSKDGEGPSGAYNEQFF.

This clone was seen more than once but under ten times. The gene calls are TRBV30 and TRBJ1-3; D gene unclear. Germline V gives CDR1 GTSNPN, CDR2 SVGIG (reference sequence). There are 14 residues in the CDR3. The V gene lost 4 bases and the J gene lost 2 bases, with 12 bases spanning the gap. The CDR3 region has the DNA TGTGCCTGGAACCTAGTCGGTCCTGGAAACACCATATATTTT. Translation: CAWNLVGPGNTIYF.

This clone was seen only a few times. This chain links TRBV6-5 with TRBJ1-1, with 8 bases matching TRBD1. Germline assignment: CDR1 MNHEY and CDR2 SVGAGI. V lost 4 bases, J lost 0 bases, and 4 bases stayed unmatched. This CDR3 has 15 amino acids. Here the CDR3 DNA reads TGTGCCAGCAGTTCCGGGGACAGGATGAACACTGAAGCTTTCTTT. It encodes CASSSGDRMNTEAFF.

This sequence joins TRBV6-2 or TRBV6-3 and TRBJ2-5; 13 bases map to TRBD2. The germline CDR1 and CDR2 sequences are MNHEY and SVGEGT. The CDR3 consists of 16 residues. V lost 6 bases to trimming and J lost 2 bases; unmatched junction nucleotides: 6. The CDR3, as DNA: TGTGCCAGCAGCCGCGGACTAGCGGGAGCTCAAGAGACCCAGTACTTC. Protein: CASSRGLAGAQETQYF.

The V call is TRBV7-9, the J call TRBJ2-1, with a possible D match to TRBD1 (5 bases). The CDR3 has 14 amino acids. Trimming removed 8 bases from V and 3 bases from J, with 14 bases in between. Per the germline V gene, CDR1 is SEHNR and CDR2 is FQNEAQ (reference sequence). The DNA of the CDR3 is TGTGCCAGCCCCTCAGGGAACAGCTACAATGAGCAGTTCTTC. Translated: CASPSGNSYNEQFF. Using reference TRBV7-9 and TRBJ2-1 for the parts outside the CDR3, the full variable domain is DTGVSQNPRHKITKRGQNVTFRCDPISEHNRLYWYRQTLGQGPEFLTYFQNEAQLEKSRLLSDRFSAERPKGSFSTLEIQRTEQGDSAMYLCASPSGNSYNEQFFGPGTRLTVL.

The chain links TRBV6-6 to TRBJ2-7; weak D call: TRBD1 (6 bases). The CDR3 sequence is 14 residues long. Germline loops: CDR1 MNHNY, CDR2 SVGAGI (reference sequence). V shed 2 bases and J shed 2 bases, with 10 bases lying between them. The CDR3 here is CASSYRTETYEQYF. Written as DNA, the CDR3 is TGTGCCAGCAGTTACCGGACAGAAACCTACGAGCAGTACTTC.

The chain uses TRBV19 and TRBJ2-5, with 12 bases aligning to TRBD2. Germline V lookup: CDR1 LNHDA, CDR2 SQIVND (reference sequence). The CDR3 runs 15 residues. With V trimmed by 6 bases and J by 0 bases, 2 bases remained unmatched. The chain's CDR3 is CASSRTSGDQETQYF. The DNA for the CDR3 is TGTGCCAGTAGCAGGACTAGCGGGGACCAAGAGACCCAGTACTTC.

The J gene is TRBJ2-1, the V gene TRBV6-5; TRBD1 matches 7 bases. V was pared by 7 bases and J by 6 bases, with 6 bases of the junction left unmatched. The CDR3 runs 13 residues. Germline CDR1 and CDR2: MNHEY and SVGAGI. The CDR3 sequence is CASTLDRSNEQFF. CDR3 sequence (DNA): TGTGCCAGCACCTTGGACAGGAGCAATGAGCAGTTCTTC.

This clone was seen more than once but under ten times. The same CDR3 can be traced to other DNA sequences in this sample. V gene TRBV18 combines with J gene TRBJ2-7; D not certain. CDR3 length equals 13 residues. Trimming stripped 0 bases from V and 0 bases from J, with 3 bases between. The germline CDR1 and CDR2 sequences are KGHSH and LQKENI. Written as DNA, the CDR3 is TGTGCCAGCTCACCACCGAGCTCCTACGAGCAGTACTTC. It is translated as CASSPPSSYEQYF.

The chain recombines TRBV11-2 with TRBJ2-7, with 9 nucleotides matching TRBD2. The germline CDR1 and CDR2 sequences are SGHAT and FQNNGV. J gave up 3 bases and V 3 bases, and 9 bases lay outside the gene matches. CDR3 length: 16 amino acids. This CDR3 is CASSFPIAGASYEQYF. The CDR3 nucleotides are TGTGCCAGCAGCTTTCCTATAGCGGGAGCGAGCTACGAGCAGTACTTC.

This chain connects TRBV7-9 to TRBJ2-5; D remains unclear. Germline CDR1 SEHNR, CDR2 FQNEAQ (reference sequence). V dropped 6 bases and J dropped 4 bases, with 3 bases sitting between them. CDR3 length equals 10 residues. CDR3 sequence: CASSRETQYF. The CDR3 region has the DNA TGTGCCAGCAGTCGAGAGACCCAGTACTTC.

The chain carries TRBV7-8 and TRBJ1-2; possible D gene TRBD1, 6 bases. Germline values: CDR1 SGHVS, CDR2 FQNEAQ. The CDR3 has 13 residues. V shed 5 bases and J shed 8 bases, with 15 bases lying between them. The CDR3 sequence: CASSPQGRGGYTF. The CDR3 DNA follows: TGTGCCAGCAGCCCCCAGGGGAGGGGCGGCTACACCTTC.

V is TRBV3-1 (or the pseudogene TRBV3-2) and J is TRBJ1-5; D is ambiguous. The CDR3 is made up of 14 amino acids. Per the germline V gene, CDR1 is LGHDT and CDR2 is YNNKEL (reference sequence). V lost 1 base to trimming and J lost 0 bases, with 4 bases between them. The CDR3 DNA reads as TGTGCCAGCAGCCAAGTAGTTAGCAATCAGCCCCAGCATTTT. This gives the protein CASSQVVSNQPQHF.

This clone was seen a single time. The rearrangement uses TRBV19 and TRBJ1-5, with D perhaps matching TRBD1 (5 bases). CDR3 length equals 15 residues. Trimming cost V 3 bases and J 4 bases, with 13 bases left between them. Per germline, CDR1 LNHDA and CDR2 SQIVND (reference sequence). This chain's CDR3 is CASSIWGSRNQPQHF. CDR3 coding DNA: TGTGCCAGTAGTATTTGGGGCAGCCGGAATCAGCCCCAGCATTTT.

A note on this clone: This CDR3 is also generated by other DNA sequences in the sample. This sequence joins TRBV27 and TRBJ1-1; the D is unclear. This CDR3 spans 14 amino acids. Trimming pared 0 bases from V and 0 bases from J, leaving 5 bases between. The V gene's germline CDR1 is MNHEY and CDR2 SMNVEV (reference sequence). Written as DNA, the CDR3 is TGTGCCAGCAGTTTATCGAGGGTGAACACTGAAGCTTTCTTT. As protein: CASSLSRVNTEAFF.

The chain uses TRBV7-2 and TRBJ2-4; TRBD2 agrees at 10 bases. Looked up from germline, CDR1 is SGHTA and CDR2 is FQGNSA. This CDR3 is built from 16 residues. Trimming at V came to 5 bases and at J to 8 bases, leaving 12 bases not matched to a gene. CDR3 protein: CASSRSGGHWGDIQYF. DNA of the CDR3: TGTGCCAGCAGCCGTAGCGGGGGGCACTGGGGGGACATTCAGTACTTC. Based on the CDR3 plus reference TRBV7-2 and TRBJ2-4, the full variable domain is GAGVSQSPSNKVTEKGKDVELRCDPISGHTALYWYRQSLGQGLEFLIYFQGNSAPDKSGLPSDRFSAERTGGSVSTLTIQRTQQEDSAVYLCASSRSGGHWGDIQYFGAGTRLSVL.

This clone appeared a few times. The V call is TRBV23-1, the J call TRBJ2-1; no firm D call. TRBV23-1 is recorded as an ORF, its role being uncertain. The V end lost 3 bases, the J end lost 4 bases, and 16 bases lay between the germline ends. The CDR3 sequence is 16 residues long. CDR3 region: CASSHPPRSGYNEQFF. The CDR3, as DNA: TGCGCCAGCAGTCACCCCCCCCGGAGTGGGTACAATGAGCAGTTCTTC.